This TCR beta chain was profiled in a study of monozygotic twins with inflammatory bowel disease. Nested PCRs of about 17 and 10 cycles, two in total, were run on TCRalpha and TCRbeta cDNA. For each CDR3 protein, TCRdb gives one entry from its re-call of the 5' RACE reads, without DNA. The listing records about 300,000 distinct CDR3 sequences. This CDR3 is built from 17 residues. Germline lookup yields CDR1 MNHNS and CDR2 SASEGT. The sequencing sample was made of blood. The chain recombines TRBV6-1 with TRBJ1-6. The receptor's source is a human donor with ulcerative colitis or Crohn's disease, or a healthy co-twin of an affected twin (not recorded which). CDR3: CASSEFETSSYNSPLHF.